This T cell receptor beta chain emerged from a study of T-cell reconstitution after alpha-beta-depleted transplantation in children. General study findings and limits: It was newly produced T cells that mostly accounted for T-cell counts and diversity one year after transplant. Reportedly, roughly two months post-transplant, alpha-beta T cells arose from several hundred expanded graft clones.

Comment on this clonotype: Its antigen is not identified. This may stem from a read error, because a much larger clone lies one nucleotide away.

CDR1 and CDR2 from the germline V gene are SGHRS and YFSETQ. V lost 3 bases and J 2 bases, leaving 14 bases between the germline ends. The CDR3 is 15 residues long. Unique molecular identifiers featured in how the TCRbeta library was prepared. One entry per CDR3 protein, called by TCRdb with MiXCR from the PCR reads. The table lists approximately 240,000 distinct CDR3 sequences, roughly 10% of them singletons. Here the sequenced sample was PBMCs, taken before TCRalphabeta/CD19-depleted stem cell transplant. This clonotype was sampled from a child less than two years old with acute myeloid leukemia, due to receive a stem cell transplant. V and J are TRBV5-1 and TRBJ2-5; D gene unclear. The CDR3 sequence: CASSSTDARQETQYF. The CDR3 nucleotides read TGCGCCAGCAGCTCCACAGACGCGAGACAAGAGACCCAGTACTTC. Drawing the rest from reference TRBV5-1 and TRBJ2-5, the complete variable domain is KAGVTQTPRYLIKTRGQQVTLSCSPISGHRSVSWYQQTPGQGLQFLFEYFSETQRNKGNFPGRFSGRQFSNSRSEMNVSTLELGDSALYLCASSSTDARQETQYFGPGTRLLVL.